This T cell receptor (beta chain) was profiled in a study of T-cell reconstitution after alpha-beta-depleted transplantation in children. General study points: A year had passed since transplant, and T-cell counts and diversity by then came mostly from newly produced T cells. Some patients showed high day-60 TCRbeta diversity, which derived from surviving recipient T cells and thymic progenitors. Reportedly, roughly two months post-transplant, alpha-beta T cells arose from several hundred expanded graft clones.

Deletions cut 7 bases from V and 6 bases from J, with 20 bases between. Germline CDR1 and CDR2: SGHRS and YFSETQ. The CDR3 has 14 residues. Details on this clonotype: No antigen is known for it.

Unique molecular identifiers were used to barcode this TCRbeta library. MiXCR, run by TCRdb on the PCR reads, gives a single entry per CDR3 protein. The sample lists approximately 980,000 distinct CDR3 sequences, roughly 29% seen once, with roughly 30% in the top ten. The TCR was taken from a boy in the first two years of life who had a stem cell transplant for SCID, so the T cells may come from the graft donor. This material consisted of PBMCs, mostly from graft donor cells, taken 360 days after TCRalphabeta/CD19-depleted stem cell transplant. V is TRBV5-1 and J is TRBJ2-7; D perhaps matches TRBD2 (5 bases). DNA of the CDR3: TGCGCCAGCTTCCGGGAACCCGGCGTGGGCGAGCAGTACTTC. Amino acids: CASFREPGVGEQYF.